What follows describes a single T cell receptor beta chain. This entry belongs to a study of blood T cell repertoires in COVID-19. The V end was cut by 4 bases, the J end by 0 bases, with 7 bases between. The CDR3 is 15 amino acids. Per the germline V gene, CDR1 is LGHDT and CDR2 is YNNKEL (reference sequence). As originally analysed: From reference gene primer amplification, estimates of nucleated cell counts were derived. The data were produced by immunoSEQ multiplex PCR, yet TCRdb's version contains in-frame clones alone and is incomplete. That table supplies the V and J calls and clone size; D and trimming were determined from the DNA. Here the sample spans about 210,000 clones, roughly 80% being singletons. Those enrolled in Seattle joined during active infection and were followed longitudinally afterward.

The gene calls are TRBV3-1 (or the pseudogene TRBV3-2) and TRBJ1-6; D is uncertain. The receptor's source is a woman aged 60-75 years with COVID-19, enrolled during active disease. Sequencing was carried out using peripheral blood. CDR3 protein: CASSLRSSYNSPLHF. The CDR3 bases are TGTGCCAGCAGCCTCCGGAGCTCCTATAATTCACCCCTCCACTTT.